This TCR beta chain was recovered during a study of blood T cell repertoires in COVID-19. Study-wide background: PBMCs, B-cell-depleted T cells, or T cells provided the cDNA or gDNA that made up the material.

Method: immunoSEQ multiplex PCR; TCRdb's copy keeps in-frame clones and lacks some. The sample contains about 180,000 clones, around 73% of which appear only once. This clone appeared a few times. The receptor was isolated from a woman in her forties or fifties who had recovered from COVID-19. Sequencing was done on a sample of PBMCs or T cells enriched from blood (not recorded which).

The CDR3 nucleotides are TGTGCCAGCAGCCCAGCGGGACTAGCGGGAGAGAGGCCCAATGAGCAGTTCTTC. It codes for CASSPAGLAGERPNEQFF. The chain carries TRBV28 and TRBJ2-1, with 14 positions matching TRBD2. V lost 6 bases and J lost 6; bases outside the gene matches: 13. The germline V gene encodes CDR1 MDHEN and CDR2 SYDVKM. The CDR3 is made up of 18 amino acids.